This TCR beta chain came from a study of PD-L1 blockade in urothelial cancer. The data were produced by immunoSEQ multiplex PCR, yet TCRdb's version contains in-frame clones alone and is incomplete. The data show approximately 50,000 clones, over 65% seen once. The CDR3 totals 17 residues. The germline V gene encodes CDR1 SGDLS and CDR2 YYNGEE. Trimming shortened V by 0 bases and J by 3 bases, and 17 bases separated the two germline ends. Documented time point: pretreatment peripheral blood. The TCR originated in a man aged 50 or older with urothelial cancer. This chain joins TRBV9 and TRBJ2-3, with a tentative D call TRBD2 (5 bases). The sequenced sample was PBMCs, obtained around atezolizumab (anti-PD-L1) treatment. CDR3 coding DNA: TGTGCCAGCAGCGTAGTTTCTAGTTCGACTATTACAGATACGCAGTATTTT. It specifies CASSVVSSSTITDTQYF.